This T cell receptor (beta chain) stems from a study of T cells in Graves' hyperthyroidism and ophthalmopathy. Amplified TCR beta CDR3 regions derived from RNA transcripts. Initially, a first-round RT-PCR of the TCR CDR3 employed the HTBI primer set. TCRdb re-analysed the multiplex PCR reads in MiXCR, keeping a single row per CDR3 protein. This table holds 560,000 or so distinct CDR3 sequences, about 20% found once. Trimming pared 8 bases from V and 1 base from J, leaving 15 bases between. Germline CDR1 is SGHTA and CDR2 is FQGNSA. The CDR3 is 14 residues long. Exclusion criteria comprised uncontrolled infection, other autoimmune disease, pregnancy or lactation. This clonotype was observed at least ten times.

Sequenced: blood. V usage is TRBV7-2 and J usage is TRBJ2-7; tentatively, D is TRBD2 (6 bases). The TCR comes from a man in his forties or fifties with Graves' ophthalmopathy. CDR3 bases: TGTGCCAGCTCCCAGGCGGGACTTTCCTACGAGCAGTACTTC. This translates into CASSQAGLSYEQYF.